These 24 T cell receptor beta chains originate from one sample sequenced in a study of cytomegalovirus exposure and HLA in healthy donors. Researchers ran the PCR with 60 Vbeta and 13 Jbeta primers. Profiled with immunoSEQ multiplex PCR; TCRdb holds only in-frame clones, not every one. Among 81,000 or so clones listed, less than 75% were seen once. The sequencing sample was made of PBMCs. These TCRs come from a woman younger than 45 in good health and CMV-seropositive.

This clone has a handful of counts. The chain is built from TRBV2 and TRBJ1-1; TRBD1 agrees at 8 bases. V shed 1 base and J 10 bases; nucleotides not matched to a gene: 8. From germline, CDR1 is SNHLY and CDR2 FYNNEI. The CDR3 is 14 residues long. The CDR3 DNA reads as TGTGCCAGCAGTGAAGGGCACAGGGGGTATCGAGCTTTCTTT. This gives the protein CASSEGHRGYRAFF. Full variable domain (outside the CDR3, taken from reference TRBV2 and TRBJ1-1): EPEVTQTPSHQVTQMGQEVILRCVPISNHLYFYWYRQILGQKVEFLVSFYNNEISEKSEIFDDQFSVERPDGSNFTLKIRSTKLEDSAMYFCASSEGHRGYRAFFGQGTRLTVV.

V is TRBV27 and J is TRBJ2-7; TRBD2 aligns across 8 bases. The V and J ends lost 6 bases and 6 bases, in that order; junction bases with no gene match: 7. The CDR3 runs to 13 residues. Germline CDR1 MNHEY, CDR2 SMNVEV (reference sequence). CDR3 region: CASSGAGGTEQYF. The CDR3 bases are TGTGCCAGCAGCGGCGCGGGGGGTACCGAGCAGTACTTC.

There are a few counts of this clone. This chain joins TRBV19 and TRBJ2-1; tentatively, D is TRBD1 (5 bases). CDR1 is LNHDA and CDR2 is SQIVND in the germline V gene (reference sequence). The V end lost 2 bases, the J end lost 7 bases, and 6 bases lay between the germline ends. This CDR3 region has 12 residues. The CDR3 nucleotides are TGTGCCAGTAGTATACAGGGAAATGAGCAGTTCTTC. It is translated as CASSIQGNEQFF.

The chain uses TRBV6-5 and TRBJ1-2; D is ambiguous. This CDR3 is built from 13 residues. The V end lost 2 bases, the J end lost 2 bases, and 6 bases lay between the germline ends. The germline V gene has CDR1 MNHEY and CDR2 SVGAGI. The CDR3 spells CASSYDTNYGYTF. In DNA, the CDR3 is TGTGCCAGCAGTTACGACACCAACTATGGCTACACCTTC.

The chain links TRBV5-8 to TRBJ1-3; D gene ambiguous. V lost 0 bases and J lost 3, with 10 bases in between. CDR1 and CDR2 from the germline V gene are SGHTS and YDEGEE. The CDR3 is made up of 15 amino acids. The CDR3 protein is CASSLDRLRGNTIYF. DNA of the CDR3: TGTGCCAGCAGCTTGGATAGACTTCGTGGAAACACCATATATTTT.

V usage is TRBV7-8 and J usage is TRBJ1-2; the D is unclear. Per the germline V gene, CDR1 is SGHVS and CDR2 is FQNEAQ. With 5 bases removed from V and 10 bases from J, the gap between germline ends came to 20 bases. The CDR3 is 14 residues long. CDR3 sequence: CASSLRAGRFAYTF. The DNA for the CDR3 is TGTGCCAGCAGCCTACGGGCGGGAAGGTTCGCCTACACCTTC.

The chain recombines TRBV19 with TRBJ2-3, with 7 bases fitting TRBD2. With V trimmed by 5 bases and J by 1 base, 6 bases remained unmatched. Germline CDR1 and CDR2: LNHDA and SQIVND (reference sequence). There are 15 residues in the CDR3. The CDR3 loop reads CASSLGLAGTDTQYF. In nucleotides, the CDR3 is TGTGCCAGTAGTCTCGGGCTAGCGGGCACAGATACGCAGTATTTT.

The table lists this clone with a few counts. The rearrangement links TRBV6-1 to TRBJ2-1; TRBD2 matches at 10 bases. Germline V gives CDR1 MNHNS, CDR2 SASEGT. Trimming removed 4 bases from V and 3 bases from J; junction bases left unmatched: 3. CDR3 length equals 15 residues. The CDR3 DNA reads as TGTGCCAGCAGTGGGGGACTAGCGTACTACAATGAGCAGTTCTTC. Protein product: CASSGGLAYYNEQFF.

The gene calls are TRBV6-5 and TRBJ2-2, with TRBD2 matching 8 bases. After removal of 5 bases from V and 3 bases from J, the junction contained 5 bases not matched to a gene. Germline V gene sequence: CDR1 MNHEY, CDR2 SVGAGI. The CDR3 is 15 amino acids. The CDR3 DNA is TGTGCCAGCAGTCGACTAGCGAGGGACACCGGGGAGCTGTTTTTT. It yields the protein CASSRLARDTGELFF.

The V call is TRBV5-1, the J call TRBJ2-1, with D perhaps matching TRBD1 (5 bases). Germline-derived CDR1 and CDR2 are SGHRS and YFSETQ. This CDR3 is 14 amino acids long. The ends were cut back, 0 bases at V and 3 bases at J, with 7 bases in the middle. CDR3 in amino acids: CASSLEQGYNEQFF. The DNA of the CDR3 is TGCGCCAGCAGCTTGGAGCAGGGCTACAATGAGCAGTTCTTC. Complete variable domain (other parts from reference TRBV5-1 and TRBJ2-1): KAGVTQTPRYLIKTRGQQVTLSCSPISGHRSVSWYQQTPGQGLQFLFEYFSETQRNKGNFPGRFSGRQFSNSRSEMNVSTLELGDSALYLCASSLEQGYNEQFFGPGTRLTVL.

The J gene is TRBJ2-5, the V gene TRBV28; D unresolved. Trimming took 2 bases from V and 4 from J, leaving 8 bases between them. The germline V gene has CDR1 MDHEN and CDR2 SYDVKM. The CDR3 runs 13 residues. The CDR3: CASSLPLGETQYF. CDR3 DNA sequence: TGTGCCAGCAGTTTACCCCTCGGAGAGACCCAGTACTTC. Using reference TRBV28 and TRBJ2-5 for the parts outside the CDR3, the full variable domain is DVKVTQSSRYLVKRTGEKVFLECVQDMDHENMFWYRQDPGLGLRLIYFSYDVKMKEKGDIPEGYSVSREKKERFSLILESASTNQTSMYLCASSLPLGETQYFGPGTRLLVL.

This clone was counted a few times. This chain links TRBV11-2 with TRBJ2-7; D gene uncertain. V was pared by 5 bases and J by 3 bases, with 8 bases between. CDR3 length: 12 amino acids. The germline V gene has CDR1 SGHAT and CDR2 FQNNGV. The CDR3 DNA is TGTGCCAGCAGCGTTACTGGCTACGAGCAGTACTTC. Protein product: CASSVTGYEQYF.

J is TRBJ1-4 and V is TRBV18; TRBD1 matches at 7 bases. The CDR3 consists of 16 residues. J gave up 0 bases and V 3 bases, and 4 bases lay outside the gene matches. Germline assignment: CDR1 KGHSH and CDR2 LQKENI. The CDR3 sequence is CASSPLGTATNEKLFF. The CDR3 DNA reads as TGTGCCAGCTCACCTCTAGGGACAGCAACTAATGAAAAACTGTTTTTT.

This sequence joins TRBV11-2 and TRBJ1-1, with a possible D match to TRBD1 (6 bases). The germline V gene has CDR1 SGHAT and CDR2 FQNNGV. V was pared by 3 bases and J by 1 base, with 9 bases between. This CDR3 is built from 14 residues. CDR3 nucleotide sequence: TGTGCCAGCAGCTTCGGACAGTGGAACACTGAAGCTTTCTTT. Protein: CASSFGQWNTEAFF. Using reference TRBV11-2 and TRBJ1-1 for the parts outside the CDR3, the full variable domain is EAGVAQSPRYKIIEKRQSVAFWCNPISGHATLYWYQQILGQGPKLLIQFQNNGVVDDSQLPKDRFSAERLKGVDSTLKIQPAKLEDSAVYLCASSFGQWNTEAFFGQGTRLTVV.

This rearrangement joins TRBV6-6 to TRBJ1-4; TRBD1 agrees at 7 bases. Trimming cost V 5 bases and J 4 bases; bases outside gene matches: 7. Germline V lookup: CDR1 MNHNY, CDR2 SVGAGI (reference sequence). The CDR3 has 15 residues. The CDR3, as DNA: TGTGCCAGCAGTGGCGGACAGGCCTTTAATGAAAAACTGTTTTTT. Protein: CASSGGQAFNEKLFF.

This clone has more than one count but fewer than ten. This chain uses TRBV6-4 with TRBJ2-3, with 7 nucleotides matching TRBD2. Germline V lookup: CDR1 MRHNA, CDR2 SNTAGT. The CDR3 consists of 15 residues. Germline trimming cut 5 bases from V and 5 bases from J; bases unmatched to any gene: 10. The CDR3 region has the DNA TGTGCCAGCAGTACCGCCCTGGGCGGGGGAGATACGCAGTATTTT. It is translated as CASSTALGGGDTQYF.

There are a few counts of this clone. The V gene is TRBV19, the J gene TRBJ1-4, with 8 positions matching TRBD1. V dropped 10 bases and J dropped 3; count of bases not matched to a gene: 10. CDR1 is LNHDA, CDR2 SQIVND, per germline (reference sequence). This CDR3 is 15 amino acids long. The CDR3 sequence is CATKTSGGPNEKLFF. The CDR3 DNA sequence: TGTGCCACCAAGACGTCAGGGGGCCCTAATGAAAAACTGTTTTTT.

The chain recombines TRBV7-9 with TRBJ1-1; weak D call: TRBD1 (6 bases). Trimming stripped 4 bases from V and 6 bases from J, with 15 bases between. The CDR3 sequence is 14 residues long. Germline CDR1 is SEHNR and CDR2 is FQNEAQ (reference sequence). CDR3 region: CASSSKKQGSEAFF. As DNA, the CDR3 is TGTGCCAGCAGCTCTAAAAAACAGGGATCTGAAGCTTTCTTT.

V is TRBV19 and J is TRBJ2-7, with unresolved D. V was pared by 4 bases and J by 6 bases, with 7 bases between. Germline assignment: CDR1 LNHDA and CDR2 SQIVND (reference sequence). The CDR3 consists of 11 residues. The CDR3 DNA is TGTGCCAGTAGTAGGGCAGGCGAGCAGTACTTC. Protein sequence: CASSRAGEQYF.

V is TRBV5-1 and J is TRBJ1-5, with 9 bases that match TRBD1. The CDR3 length is 15 residues. V lost 4 bases, J lost 7 bases, and 9 bases stayed unmatched. Germline V gene lookup returns CDR1 SGHRS and CDR2 YFSETQ. The CDR3 coding sequence is TGCGCCAGCAGCCCTGGGGACAGGGATTCCCAGCCCCAGCATTTT. It encodes CASSPGDRDSQPQHF. The full variable domain, its missing parts supplied by reference TRBV5-1 and TRBJ1-5, is KAGVTQTPRYLIKTRGQQVTLSCSPISGHRSVSWYQQTPGQGLQFLFEYFSETQRNKGNFPGRFSGRQFSNSRSEMNVSTLELGDSALYLCASSPGDRDSQPQHFGDGTRLSIL.

Turning to this clone: The same CDR3 also results from other DNA sequences found in this sample. The V and J genes are TRBV7-9 and TRBJ1-3, with D tentatively TRBD1 (6 bases). The CDR3 runs to 18 residues. The germline V and J ends were trimmed by 0 bases and 4 bases, with 19 bases remaining between them. In germline, CDR1 is SEHNR, CDR2 FQNEAQ (reference sequence). CDR3 bases: TGTGCCAGCAGCTTAGCCCAGGCAGGGGCCCTCTCGGGAAACACCATATATTTT. This gives the protein CASSLAQAGALSGNTIYF. Looking up the rest from reference TRBV7-9 and TRBJ1-3 gives the full variable domain: DTGVSQNPRHKITKRGQNVTFRCDPISEHNRLYWYRQTLGQGPEFLTYFQNEAQLEKSRLLSDRFSAERPKGSFSTLEIQRTEQGDSAMYLCASSLAQAGALSGNTIYFGEGSWLTVV.

The chain recombines TRBV5-4 with TRBJ2-5; weak D call: TRBD1 (5 bases). The V gene's germline CDR1 is SGHNT and CDR2 YYREEE (reference sequence). This CDR3 comprises 15 residues. With 4 bases removed from V and 4 bases from J, the gap between germline ends came to 17 bases. In nucleotides, the CDR3 is TGTGCCAGCAGCCCAGGGTGGCTAGAATCAGAGACCCAGTACTTC. It specifies CASSPGWLESETQYF.

The V and J genes are TRBV28 and TRBJ1-3; TRBD1 matches 8 bases. The germline V gene encodes CDR1 MDHEN and CDR2 SYDVKM. V shed 8 bases and J 0 bases; nucleotides not matched to a gene: 3. This CDR3 region has 14 residues. DNA for the CDR3: TGTGCCAGCTGGGGACAGGTCTCTGGAAACACCATATATTTT. Its translation: CASWGQVSGNTIYF.

V usage is TRBV19 and J usage is TRBJ2-5; 8 positions match TRBD2. This CDR3 spans 17 amino acids. The germline V gene has CDR1 LNHDA and CDR2 SQIVND (reference sequence). The V gene end was trimmed by 7 bases and the J gene end by 2 bases; junction bases not matched to a gene: 15. In DNA, the CDR3 is TGTGCCAGTAAGGGGTCCGGGGGGGCGTCGAATCAAGAGACCCAGTACTTC. It is translated as CASKGSGGASNQETQYF.